This T cell receptor beta chain was retrieved from a study of T cell responses to AZD1222 COVID-19 vaccine (dated by TCRdb to 2020 to 2022). Concerning the study at large: A total of 240 or so trial participants underwent TCR sequencing, of whom 207 had received two doses of AZD1222 and about 26 had received two doses of the MenACWY control vaccine. Trial participants were enrolled into age subgroups of 18-55, 56-69 and 70-plus years, which contained approximately 150, 30 and 60 TCR-sequenced participants, respectively.

Remarks on this clone: This clone's antigen is unknown. No much larger clonotype is one base removed from it; base qualities were not supplied.

The CDR3 regions of human TCRbeta chains were subjected to immunosequencing. Per the authors' processing: Repertoire TCRs were checked for matches against a reference library of SARS-CoV-2-specific TCRs that had been generated using the MIRA antigen-specificity platform. Breadth was defined as the fraction of unique TCRs that were SARS-CoV-2-associated. Depth was defined as the fraction of total T cells that were SARS-CoV-2-associated. Each spike-specific TCR was assigned to its reactive spike region and to a CD4 or CD8 class using the MIRA data. Log10-transformed breadth and depth values were compared by one-way ANOVA with Sidak's multiple comparisons tests. As stored in TCRdb, this immuneACCESS dataset retains in-frame rearrangements with V and J assigned. A fraction of the clones does not appear; measured against another copy, unresolved V genes explain less than half of the discrepancy, and the remainder lacks a known reason. D and trimming were read from the DNA, whereas the V and J calls and clone size are those reported in that table. In all, the sample holds approximately 110,000 clones, and roughly 85% of those were seen once. Over 2% of the sample is held by the ten biggest clonotypes.

The intended sense of this specimen's time point label: about 28 days (+/-7) after the second vaccine dose. AZD1222 recipients with second doses at about 4 weeks or about 12 weeks were pooled, because spike-specific TCR depth and breadth did not differ between schedules. Vaccinee samples came from UK trials COV001 and COV002, including a single-blind randomized controlled phase 2/3 trial of AZD1222 (ChAdOx1 nCoV-19) in healthy adults. For TCRbeta chain sequencing, PBMC samples were collected from trial participants at day 0 and at day 28 after the second dose. What the study reported, not specific to this receptor: Most participants were white British and females outnumbered males, and the authors suggested that clonal diversity may have been underestimated. Conclusions about previously exposed vaccinees are limited, since just a handful of AZD1222 recipients were seropositive for SARS-CoV-2 at baseline. Reportedly, almost half of the unique spike-specific TCRs recognized epitopes lying outside the regions that are mutated in the B.1.351 and B.1.1.7 variants. The 56-69-year group was small, and its depth increase did not reach significance, likely because of low power. The whole spike protein was spanned by vaccine-associated CD4 TCRs, and dominant responses were seen in regions 160-218 and 743-854. Spike-specific TCR breadth and depth rose significantly after two AZD1222 doses compared with day 0 and with MenACWY recipients. Because no samples from the day 14 peak response were available, repertoires could be characterized only after the peak T cell response.

The clonotype originates from an adult who received the AZD1222 COVID-19 vaccine. The sample in question was peripheral blood, obtained 28 days after the second AZD1222 dose.

In nucleotide form, the sequence is TGTTGGGGGACCCTCGGGAGGGCCCGCAATGAGCAGTTCTTC. Its protein reads: CWGTLGRARNEQFF. Recombination linked TRBV30 to TRBJ2-1, with 8 junctional bases fitting TRBD2. There are 14 amino acids in the CDR3, from cysteine to phenylalanine inclusive. Solely the CDR3 DNA is kept, with 42 bases framed from the first base. The germline V gene (reference sequence) specifies GTSNPN as CDR1 and SVGIG as CDR2.